Below are 7 T cell receptor beta chains sequenced from a single sample in a study of blood T cell repertoires in COVID-19. The method was immunoSEQ multiplex PCR; TCRdb's version includes in-frame clones alone and lacks a portion of them. The sample lists roughly 74,000 clones, 70% to 90% occurring once. The sequenced material came from peripheral blood. The origin of the receptors is a man in his 70s with acute or convalescent COVID-19.

This sequence joins TRBV6-5 and TRBJ1-2, with D perhaps matching TRBD1 (6 bases). Germline-derived CDR1 and CDR2 are MNHEY and SVGAGI. Trimming removed 6 bases at V and 5 bases at J, with 19 bases between. The CDR3 runs to 15 residues. CDR3 sequence: CASRLPRGVGYGYTF. The DNA for the CDR3 is TGTGCCAGCAGACTCCCCAGGGGCGTAGGGTATGGCTACACCTTC.

The V and J genes are TRBV11-2 and TRBJ2-3; TRBD2 might be the D (5 bases). CDR3 size: 15 residues. The V and J ends lost 0 bases and 4 bases respectively, with 11 bases between them. CDR1 is SGHAT, CDR2 FQNNGV, per germline. CDR3 residues: CASSLEPQRADTQYF. In DNA form, the CDR3 reads TGTGCCAGCAGCTTAGAGCCACAGAGGGCAGATACGCAGTATTTT.

The rearrangement joins TRBV28 to TRBJ2-1; a weak D match, TRBD2 (5 bases). Germline V gives CDR1 MDHEN, CDR2 SYDVKM. V lost 6 bases to trimming and J lost 0 bases, with 15 bases between them. The CDR3 is 16 amino acids. This CDR3 is CASSPTGSSSYNEQFF. The CDR3 coding sequence is TGTGCCAGCAGCCCGACGGGGTCGAGCTCCTACAATGAGCAGTTCTTC.

The CDR3 region has the DNA TGTGCCAGCAGTCAGGACATCGGGGGGACAGATACGCAGTATTTT. This sequence encodes CASSQDIGGTDTQYF. The chain combines TRBV2 with TRBJ2-3, with 7 positions matching TRBD2. CDR3 length: 15 amino acids. Germline V gives CDR1 SNHLY, CDR2 FYNNEI. J lost 3 bases, V lost 5 bases, and 8 bases had no gene match. The full variable domain, rest sourced from reference TRBV2 and TRBJ2-3, is EPEVTQTPSHQVTQMGQEVILRCVPISNHLYFYWYRQILGQKVEFLVSFYNNEISEKSEIFDDQFSVERPDGSNFTLKIRSTKLEDSAMYFCASSQDIGGTDTQYFGPGTRLTVL.

The chain recombines TRBV3-1 (or the pseudogene TRBV3-2) with TRBJ2-3; 8 nucleotides agree with TRBD2. Losses at the gene ends were 2 bases for V and 8 bases for J; bases not matched to a gene: 15. CDR1 and CDR2 from the germline V gene are LGHDT and YNNKEL (reference sequence). The CDR3 is 17 residues long. CDR3 coding DNA: TGTGCCAGCAGCCAACCCGGGGGGGGCCACGCCCCAGGTACGCAGTATTTT. Its protein product is CASSQPGGGHAPGTQYF.

This rearrangement joins TRBV4-2 to TRBJ2-1, with D possibly matching TRBD2 (5 bases). The CDR3 is made up of 13 amino acids. Germline V CDR1 and CDR2: LGHNA, YNFKEQ. Trimming removed 4 bases from V and 6 bases from J, with 10 bases in between. The CDR3 coding sequence is TGTGCCAGCAGCCCAAGAGGAGGCAATGAGCAGTTCTTC. The encoded protein is CASSPRGGNEQFF.

This rearrangement joins TRBV5-5 to TRBJ2-7; the match to TRBD2 covers 14 bases. The V gene's germline CDR1 is SGHKS and CDR2 YYEKEE (reference sequence). CDR3 length: 17 residues. The V segment lost 3 bases and the J segment 3 bases; nucleotides outside the gene matches: 8. DNA of the CDR3: TGTGCCAGCAGCTACCGACTAGCGGGAGGGGACCTCTACGAGCAGTACTTC. Translating it yields CASSYRLAGGDLYEQYF.